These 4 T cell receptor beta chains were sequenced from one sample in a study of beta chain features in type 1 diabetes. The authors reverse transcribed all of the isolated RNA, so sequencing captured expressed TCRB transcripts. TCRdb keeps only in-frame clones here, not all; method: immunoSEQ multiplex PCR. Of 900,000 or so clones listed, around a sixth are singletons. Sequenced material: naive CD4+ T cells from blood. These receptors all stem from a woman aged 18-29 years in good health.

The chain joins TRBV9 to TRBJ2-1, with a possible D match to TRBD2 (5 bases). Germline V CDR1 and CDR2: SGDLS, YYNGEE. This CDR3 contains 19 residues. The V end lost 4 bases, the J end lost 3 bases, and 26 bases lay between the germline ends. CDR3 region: CASSPRGLTTIDFYNEQFF. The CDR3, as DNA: TGTGCCAGCAGCCCCCGCGGGCTAACCACCATCGACTTCTACAATGAGCAGTTCTTC. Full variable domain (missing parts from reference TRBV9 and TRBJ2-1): DSGVTQTPKHLITATGQRVTLRCSPRSGDLSVYWYQQSLDQGLQFLIQYYNGEERAKGNILERFSAQQFPDLHSELNLSSLELGDSALYFCASSPRGLTTIDFYNEQFFGPGTRLTVL.

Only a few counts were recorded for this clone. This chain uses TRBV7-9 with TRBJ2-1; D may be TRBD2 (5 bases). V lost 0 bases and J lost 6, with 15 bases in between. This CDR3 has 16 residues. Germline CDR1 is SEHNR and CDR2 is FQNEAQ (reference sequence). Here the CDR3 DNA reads TGTGCCAGCAGCTTAGCCGGGGTCGGCATGAGCAATGAGCAGTTCTTC. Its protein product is CASSLAGVGMSNEQFF. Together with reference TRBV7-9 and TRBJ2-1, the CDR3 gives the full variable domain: DTGVSQNPRHKITKRGQNVTFRCDPISEHNRLYWYRQTLGQGPEFLTYFQNEAQLEKSRLLSDRFSAERPKGSFSTLEIQRTEQGDSAMYLCASSLAGVGMSNEQFFGPGTRLTVL.

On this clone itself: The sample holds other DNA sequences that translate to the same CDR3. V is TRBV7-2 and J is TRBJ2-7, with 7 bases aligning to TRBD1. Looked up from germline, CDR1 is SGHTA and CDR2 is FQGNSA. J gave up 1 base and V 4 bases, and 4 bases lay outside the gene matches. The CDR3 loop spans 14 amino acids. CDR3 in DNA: TGTGCCAGCAGCTCCAGACAGGGTTCCTACGAGCAGTACTTC. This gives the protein CASSSRQGSYEQYF. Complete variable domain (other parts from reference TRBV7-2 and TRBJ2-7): GAGVSQSPSNKVTEKGKDVELRCDPISGHTALYWYRQSLGQGLEFLIYFQGNSAPDKSGLPSDRFSAERTGGSVSTLTIQRTQQEDSAVYLCASSSRQGSYEQYFGPGTRLTVT.

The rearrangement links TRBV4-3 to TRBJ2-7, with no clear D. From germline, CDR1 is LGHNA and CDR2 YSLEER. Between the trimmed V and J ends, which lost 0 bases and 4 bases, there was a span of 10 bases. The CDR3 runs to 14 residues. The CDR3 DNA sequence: TGCGCCAGCAGCCAAGAGATAAGTGAGTACGAGCAGTACTTC. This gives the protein CASSQEISEYEQYF.